This is a list of T cell receptor beta chains from one sample in a study of T cells in Graves' hyperthyroidism and ophthalmopathy. Each CDR3 protein is one row after TCRdb ran MiXCR on the multiplex PCR reads. The data show 600,000 to 750,000 distinct CDR3 sequences, 15% to 20% seen once. The sequenced material came from blood. These receptors all stem from a man aged 50 to 60 with Graves' hyperthyroidism. CDR3s include the opening cysteine and the closing phenylalanine or tryptophan. Fields, in order: J gene, clone size, D gene, V gene, CDR3 DNA, CDR3 protein. The D gene is left open where the match is weak. Clone size is stated in some rows and not others, as once, few, many or a class when expanded.

j_call: TRBJ1-3; clone_size: many; d_call: .; v_call: TRBV6-6; cdr3_nt: TGTGCCAGCAGTTACTCTTCCGGTGGAGGGACCTCTGGAAACACCATATATTTT; cdr3_aa: CASSYSSGGGTSGNTIYF
j_call: TRBJ2-3; clone_size: .; d_call: .; v_call: TRBV24-1; cdr3_nt: TGTGCCACCGGCGGGGACAGCACAGATACGCAGTATTTT; cdr3_aa: CATGGDSTDTQYF
j_call: TRBJ2-7; clone_size: .; d_call: TRBD2; v_call: TRBV20-1; cdr3_nt: TGCAGTGCATCAACTAGCGGGCGGTGGTACGAGCAGTACTTC; cdr3_aa: CSASTSGRWYEQYF
j_call: TRBJ2-5; clone_size: many; d_call: .; v_call: TRBV20-1; cdr3_nt: TGCAGTGCTAGAAGGGGGCAAGAGACCCAGTACTTC; cdr3_aa: CSARRGQETQYF
j_call: TRBJ2-5; clone_size: many; d_call: .; v_call: TRBV11-2; cdr3_nt: TGTGCCAGCAGCTTAGCGGCTATACAAGAGATGACCCAGTACTTC; cdr3_aa: CASSLAAIQEMTQYF
j_call: TRBJ2-2; clone_size: .; d_call: TRBD2; v_call: TRBV11-2; cdr3_nt: TGTGCCAGCAGCTTTGGGGGGACTAGCGGGAGGCTCACCGGGGAGCTGTTTTTT; cdr3_aa: CASSFGGTSGRLTGELFF
j_call: TRBJ2-3; clone_size: many; d_call: .; v_call: TRBV2; cdr3_nt: TGTGCCAGCTCCCGGGACGCGAGCACAGATACGCAGTATTTT; cdr3_aa: CASSRDASTDTQYF
j_call: TRBJ1-4; clone_size: many; d_call: .; v_call: TRBV7-9; cdr3_nt: TGTGCCAGCAGCCCTGAAGGGCAGAACAATGAAAAACTGTTTTTT; cdr3_aa: CASSPEGQNNEKLFF
j_call: TRBJ2-7; clone_size: .; d_call: TRBD2; v_call: TRBV20-1; cdr3_nt: TGCAGTGCCCCACTAGCGGGGGGGGCCGAGCAGTACTTC; cdr3_aa: CSAPLAGGAEQYF
j_call: TRBJ2-7; clone_size: .; d_call: TRBD1; v_call: TRBV6-1; cdr3_nt: TGTGCCAGCAATAAATCCGGGACAGGGAACTACGAGCAGTACTTC; cdr3_aa: CASNKSGTGNYEQYF
j_call: TRBJ2-2; clone_size: .; d_call: .; v_call: TRBV25-1; cdr3_nt: TGTGCCAGCACTGAGGGGGGGGCCGCCGGGGAGCTGTTTTTT; cdr3_aa: CASTEGGAAGELFF
j_call: TRBJ1-1; clone_size: many; d_call: TRBD1; v_call: TRBV27; cdr3_nt: TGTGCCAGCAGAGAATTGACAGGGACCACTGAAGCTTTCTTT; cdr3_aa: CASRELTGTTEAFF
j_call: TRBJ2-2; clone_size: many; d_call: .; v_call: TRBV5-1; cdr3_nt: TGCGCCAGCAGCCCTAGACTAGGCGCGAACACCGGGGAGCTGTTTTTT; cdr3_aa: CASSPRLGANTGELFF
j_call: TRBJ1-1; clone_size: many; d_call: TRBD1; v_call: TRBV6-1; cdr3_nt: TGTGCCAGCAGTCCTACAGGGGGAAGAAGGAACACTGAAGCTTTCTTT; cdr3_aa: CASSPTGGRRNTEAFF
j_call: TRBJ2-1; clone_size: many; d_call: TRBD2; v_call: TRBV29-1; cdr3_nt: TGCAGCGTTGAAGGACTAGCGGAAAGCTCCTACAATGAGCAGTTCTTC; cdr3_aa: CSVEGLAESSYNEQFF
j_call: TRBJ2-3; clone_size: few; d_call: .; v_call: TRBV12-3/TRBV12-4; cdr3_nt: TGTGCCAGCAGCCACAAGGGGGGCACAGATACGCAGTATTTT; cdr3_aa: CASSHKGGTDTQYF
j_call: TRBJ2-5; clone_size: many; d_call: .; v_call: TRBV27; cdr3_nt: TGTGCCAGCAGTTTATGGGGAGACCAAGAGACCCAGTACTTC; cdr3_aa: CASSLWGDQETQYF
j_call: TRBJ2-5; clone_size: many; d_call: .; v_call: TRBV7-2; cdr3_nt: TGTGCCAGCAGCTACCCATGGGGCGACAATCAAGAGACCCAGTACTTC; cdr3_aa: CASSYPWGDNQETQYF
j_call: TRBJ2-2; clone_size: .; d_call: .; v_call: TRBV6-2/TRBV6-3; cdr3_nt: TGTGCCAGCAGTTACTCGCTCAAGGATTACGACACCGGGGAGCTGTTTTTT; cdr3_aa: CASSYSLKDYDTGELFF
j_call: TRBJ2-1; clone_size: few; d_call: TRBD2; v_call: TRBV4-3; cdr3_nt: TGCGCCAGCAGCTTCCGGACTAGCGGGAGGTCCCTCAATGAGCAGTTCTTC; cdr3_aa: CASSFRTSGRSLNEQFF
j_call: TRBJ2-7; clone_size: many; d_call: TRBD2; v_call: TRBV28; cdr3_nt: TGTGCCAGCAATGGGCACCCTAGCGGGCCCTACGAGCAGTACTTC; cdr3_aa: CASNGHPSGPYEQYF
j_call: TRBJ2-7; clone_size: many; d_call: TRBD2; v_call: TRBV6-1; cdr3_nt: TGTGCCACGGGACTAGCGGCCTACGAGCAGTACTTC; cdr3_aa: CATGLAAYEQYF
j_call: TRBJ2-2; clone_size: .; d_call: .; v_call: TRBV20-1; cdr3_nt: TGCAGTGCTAGAGGGGGCCCCGGGGAGCTGTTTTTT; cdr3_aa: CSARGGPGELFF
j_call: TRBJ2-5; clone_size: many; d_call: TRBD1; v_call: TRBV20-1; cdr3_nt: TGCAGTGCTAGAAACAGGGGGCGAGAGACCCAGTACTTC; cdr3_aa: CSARNRGRETQYF
j_call: TRBJ2-1; clone_size: .; d_call: TRBD2; v_call: TRBV6-1; cdr3_nt: TGTGCCAGCAAAACTAGCGGGAGTTTCTCCTACAATGAGCAGTTCTTC; cdr3_aa: CASKTSGSFSYNEQFF
j_call: TRBJ2-1; clone_size: .; d_call: TRBD1; v_call: TRBV19; cdr3_nt: TGTGCCAGTAGTGCTGACAGGGCCGGCTCCTACAATGAGCAGTTCTTC; cdr3_aa: CASSADRAGSYNEQFF
j_call: TRBJ1-1; clone_size: many; d_call: .; v_call: TRBV7-9; cdr3_nt: TGTGCCAGCAGCTTGGGACCCAGGAACACTGAAGCTTTCTTT; cdr3_aa: CASSLGPRNTEAFF
j_call: TRBJ2-3; clone_size: .; d_call: TRBD2; v_call: TRBV10-3; cdr3_nt: TGTGCCATCAGTGAGTCGACCGTTAGCGGGATAGGGGATACGCAGTATTTT; cdr3_aa: CAISESTVSGIGDTQYF
j_call: TRBJ1-4; clone_size: many; d_call: TRBD1; v_call: TRBV30; cdr3_nt: TGTGCCTGGAGAGGGACAGGGGGAAAACTGTTTTTT; cdr3_aa: CAWRGTGGKLFF
j_call: TRBJ2-2; clone_size: many; d_call: .; v_call: TRBV2; cdr3_nt: TGTGCCAGCAAGATACAGGGTATCGGGGAGCTGTTTTTT; cdr3_aa: CASKIQGIGELFF
j_call: TRBJ1-6; clone_size: many; d_call: .; v_call: TRBV27; cdr3_nt: TGTGCCAGCAGTTTATACCGGGGGCGGGATTCACCCCTCCACTTT; cdr3_aa: CASSLYRGRDSPLHF
j_call: TRBJ1-4; clone_size: many; d_call: TRBD1; v_call: TRBV27; cdr3_nt: TGTGCCAGCAGTTTTCTTGGCAGGGGGCACGAAAAACTGTTTTTT; cdr3_aa: CASSFLGRGHEKLFF
j_call: TRBJ1-4; clone_size: many; d_call: .; v_call: TRBV11-2; cdr3_nt: TGTGCCAGCAGCTCGCTGACAGGTCAACTGTTTTTT; cdr3_aa: CASSSLTGQLFF
j_call: TRBJ2-1; clone_size: many; d_call: .; v_call: TRBV27; cdr3_nt: TGTGCCAGCGGACCTCTTTTGTCGGGTGAGCAGTTCTTC; cdr3_aa: CASGPLLSGEQFF
j_call: TRBJ2-1; clone_size: few; d_call: TRBD1; v_call: TRBV19; cdr3_nt: TGTGCCACCCTAACAACACAGGGGTATCGCAATGAGCAGTTCTTC; cdr3_aa: CATLTTQGYRNEQFF
j_call: TRBJ2-5; clone_size: many; d_call: .; v_call: TRBV30; cdr3_nt: TGTGCCTGGAGTGTTGGCGGGACTGGGACCCAGTACTTC; cdr3_aa: CAWSVGGTGTQYF
j_call: TRBJ2-5; clone_size: .; d_call: .; v_call: TRBV24-1; cdr3_nt: TGTGCCACCAGTGACTCGGGGCCGGACAGTCAGTACTTC; cdr3_aa: CATSDSGPDSQYF
j_call: TRBJ1-1; clone_size: many; d_call: .; v_call: TRBV28; cdr3_nt: TGTGCCAGCAGTTTACAGTTCCGCACTGAAGCTTTCTTT; cdr3_aa: CASSLQFRTEAFF
j_call: TRBJ1-3; clone_size: few; d_call: .; v_call: TRBV6-5; cdr3_nt: TGTGCCAGCAGTTATGGGGGGTATCCGGCCAACACCATATATTTT; cdr3_aa: CASSYGGYPANTIYF
j_call: TRBJ2-5; clone_size: many; d_call: .; v_call: TRBV4-3; cdr3_nt: TGCGCCAGCAGCCAGGAGGGACGGAACCAAGAGACCCAGTACTTC; cdr3_aa: CASSQEGRNQETQYF
j_call: TRBJ2-7; clone_size: once; d_call: TRBD2; v_call: TRBV5-4; cdr3_nt: TGTGCCAGCAGCCGGACTAGCCCAGACGAGCAGTACTTC; cdr3_aa: CASSRTSPDEQYF
j_call: TRBJ2-1; clone_size: many; d_call: .; v_call: TRBV27; cdr3_nt: TGTGCCAGCAGTTTAACGGAGGTATATGAGCAGTTCTTC; cdr3_aa: CASSLTEVYEQFF
j_call: TRBJ2-5; clone_size: few; d_call: TRBD1; v_call: TRBV29-1; cdr3_nt: TGCAGCGTTGAATTGGACAGGGAACAAGAGACCCAGTACTTC; cdr3_aa: CSVELDREQETQYF
j_call: TRBJ1-1; clone_size: few; d_call: .; v_call: TRBV7-9; cdr3_nt: TGTGCCAGCAGCTTATCTGCTATGAACACTGAAGCTTTCTTT; cdr3_aa: CASSLSAMNTEAFF
j_call: TRBJ2-7; clone_size: many; d_call: .; v_call: TRBV2; cdr3_nt: TGTGCCAGCAGTGGGTTGGCTAGCGCGACCTACGAGCAGTACTTC; cdr3_aa: CASSGLASATYEQYF
j_call: TRBJ1-5; clone_size: few; d_call: .; v_call: TRBV6-1; cdr3_nt: TGTGCCAGCGGTATGGGTTCCTCAAGCAATCAGCCCCAGCATTTT; cdr3_aa: CASGMGSSSNQPQHF
j_call: TRBJ2-2; clone_size: many; d_call: .; v_call: TRBV24-1; cdr3_nt: TGTGCCACCAGTGGTACGGGTATTACGGGCACCGGGGAGCTGTTTTTT; cdr3_aa: CATSGTGITGTGELFF
j_call: TRBJ2-7; clone_size: many; d_call: .; v_call: TRBV28; cdr3_nt: TGTGCCAGCAGGTCAGGGTTCTACGAGCAGTACTTC; cdr3_aa: CASRSGFYEQYF
j_call: TRBJ1-1; clone_size: .; d_call: TRBD1; v_call: TRBV20-1; cdr3_nt: TGCAGTGCCGGACAGGGGGCAATAACTGAAGCTTTCTTT; cdr3_aa: CSAGQGAITEAFF
j_call: TRBJ2-1; clone_size: .; d_call: TRBD2; v_call: TRBV28; cdr3_nt: TGTGCCACCAAATTGACTAGCGGGAGATCAAAGTTCTTC; cdr3_aa: CATKLTSGRSKFF
j_call: TRBJ2-1; clone_size: .; d_call: TRBD2; v_call: TRBV24-1; cdr3_nt: TGTGCCACCTCCCTGGGGCTAGCGGCCTACAATGAGCAGTTCTTC; cdr3_aa: CATSLGLAAYNEQFF
j_call: TRBJ1-5; clone_size: many; d_call: .; v_call: TRBV3-1; cdr3_nt: TGTGCCAGCAGTCGGGCCTTGAGCAATCAGCCCCAGCATTTT; cdr3_aa: CASSRALSNQPQHF
j_call: TRBJ2-7; clone_size: .; d_call: TRBD1; v_call: TRBV18; cdr3_nt: TGTGCCAGCTCACCAGATGGGACAGGGAGGTCCTACGAGCAGTACTTC; cdr3_aa: CASSPDGTGRSYEQYF
j_call: TRBJ1-2; clone_size: few; d_call: .; v_call: TRBV4-3; cdr3_nt: TGCGCCAGCAGCCAAGAAGGTTGGGGCACTAACTATGGCTACACCTTC; cdr3_aa: CASSQEGWGTNYGYTF
j_call: TRBJ2-7; clone_size: once; d_call: .; v_call: TRBV2; cdr3_nt: TGTGCCAGCACGGGACTCCGCTACGAGCAGTACTTC; cdr3_aa: CASTGLRYEQYF
j_call: TRBJ2-2; clone_size: .; d_call: TRBD2; v_call: TRBV20-1; cdr3_nt: TGCAGTGCCTACCCCAGCGGGGACTGGACCGGGGAGCTGTTTTTT; cdr3_aa: CSAYPSGDWTGELFF
j_call: TRBJ1-4; clone_size: many; d_call: .; v_call: TRBV28; cdr3_nt: TGTGCCAGCAGTTTCGACGCAACTGAAAAACTGTTTTTT; cdr3_aa: CASSFDATEKLFF
j_call: TRBJ2-1; clone_size: .; d_call: .; v_call: TRBV7-9; cdr3_nt: TGTGCCAGCAGCTCCTGGACCGTCTACAATAAGCAGTTCTTC; cdr3_aa: CASSSWTVYNKQFF
j_call: TRBJ1-4; clone_size: many; d_call: .; v_call: TRBV28; cdr3_nt: TGTGCCAGCAGTTCCCCGGGAGAGTGGTATGAAAAACTGTTTTTT; cdr3_aa: CASSSPGEWYEKLFF
j_call: TRBJ2-7; clone_size: .; d_call: .; v_call: TRBV19; cdr3_nt: TGTGCCAGTACCCCCGCCAGGGGAAACATATACGAGCAGTACTTC; cdr3_aa: CASTPARGNIYEQYF